The 26 T cell receptor beta chains in this list originate from one sample, sequenced in a study of T cells in Graves' hyperthyroidism and ophthalmopathy. Authors of the study amplified TCR beta CDR3 regions from RNA transcripts. First-round RT-PCR with HTBI primers amplified the TCR CDR3 region. TCRdb re-called the multiplex PCR reads with MiXCR, one entry per CDR3 protein. The table includes 640,000 or so distinct CDR3 sequences, roughly 14% detected once. Sequenced material: blood. These receptor sequences come from a woman aged 40 to 49 with Graves' ophthalmopathy.

The rearrangement links TRBV6-1 to TRBJ2-7, with 9 bases matching TRBD2. J gave up 5 bases and V 6 bases, and 5 bases lay outside the gene matches. The CDR3 extends over 13 amino acids. The germline gives CDR1 MNHNS, CDR2 SASEGT. The CDR3 bases are TGTGCCAGCAGAGCGGGAGGAACCCACGAGCAGTACTTC. This encodes CASRAGGTHEQYF.

This clonotype was recorded many times. The chain carries TRBV10-1 and TRBJ2-5; the D gene is possibly TRBD2 (5 bases). Trimming stripped 0 bases from V and 5 bases from J, with 10 bases between. There are 14 residues in the CDR3. The germline V gene has CDR1 WNHNN and CDR2 SYGVQD (reference sequence). The CDR3 nucleotides are TGCGCCAGCAGTGAGTCGGGAGTTAGGGAGACCCAGTACTTC. Protein: CASSESGVRETQYF.

This clonotype was counted at least ten times. V and J are TRBV7-3 and TRBJ2-5; maybe TRBD2 (5 bases). Trimming took off 2 bases at V and 5 bases at J, with 15 bases between the two ends. Germline V gives CDR1 SGHTA, CDR2 FQGTGA. There are 15 residues in the CDR3. In nucleotides, the CDR3 is TGTGCCAGCAGCTTACAGAGCGGCCCCTGGGAGACCCAGTACTTC. Amino acids: CASSLQSGPWETQYF.

This clonotype was counted at least ten times. The chain employs TRBV30 and TRBJ1-1; D unclear. CDR3 length: 10 residues. Trimming cost V 6 bases and J 5 bases, with 7 bases left between them. Germline V gives CDR1 GTSNPN, CDR2 SVGIG (reference sequence). CDR3 DNA: TGTGCCTGTATAAAAACTGAAGCTTTCTTT. Translation gives CACIKTEAFF. Filled out from reference TRBV30 and TRBJ1-1, the complete variable domain reads SQTIHQWPATLVQPVGSPLSLECTVEGTSNPNLYWYRQAAGRGLQLLFYSVGIGQISSEVPQNLSASRPQDRQFILSSKKLLLSDSGFYLCACIKTEAFFGQGTRLTVV.

This clonotype occurred many times. The genes are TRBV20-1 and TRBJ2-5, with D possibly TRBD1 on 5 matching bases. Germline CDR1 reads DFQATT; CDR2 reads SNEGSKA (reference sequence). V lost 2 bases and J 4 bases, leaving 11 bases between the germline ends. The CDR3 extends over 13 amino acids. In nucleotides, the CDR3 is TGCAGTGCTAGATCAGGGCCCGGAGAGACCCAGTACTTC. Translated, it gives CSARSGPGETQYF.

The sample holds many counts of this clonotype. The chain combines TRBV6-2 or TRBV6-3 with TRBJ2-4, with 7 bases that match TRBD1. Germline CDR1 and CDR2: MNHEY and SVGEGT. The CDR3 covers 14 residues. V lost 4 bases, J lost 5 bases, and 5 bases stayed unmatched. The CDR3 nucleotides read TGTGCCAGCAGTTCTCCCGGGACAGAAAACATTCAGTACTTC. Its translation: CASSSPGTENIQYF.

This clonotype was seen ten or more times. The chain joins TRBV12-3 or TRBV12-4 to TRBJ2-5; the D gene is possibly TRBD1 (6 bases). V lost 5 bases to trimming and J lost 5 bases, with 12 bases between them. The CDR3 spans 13 residues. CDR3 loop: CASSLGQIETQYF. DNA for the CDR3: TGTGCCAGCAGTCTCGGACAGATTGAGACCCAGTACTTC.

In this sample, this clonotype turned up many times. The chain recombines TRBV7-9 with TRBJ2-5, with 7 positions matching TRBD1. Germline CDR1 and CDR2: SEHNR and FQNEAQ (reference sequence). V trimming: 6 bases; J trimming: 5 bases; junction bases outside the gene matches: 9. The CDR3 has 14 amino acids. The CDR3: CASSQRGLGETQYF. DNA for the CDR3: TGTGCCAGCAGTCAAAGGGGGCTAGGCGAGACCCAGTACTTC.

This clonotype was counted ten times or more. The chain employs TRBV7-9 and TRBJ2-7; 11 bases map to TRBD1. The CDR3 covers 14 residues. V gave up 5 bases and J gave up 3 bases; unmatched junction bases: 3. Per germline, CDR1 SEHNR and CDR2 FQNEAQ (reference sequence). The CDR3 loop is CASSKDRGLYEQYF. In DNA, the CDR3 is TGTGCCAGCAGCAAGGACAGGGGGCTCTACGAGCAGTACTTC.

This clonotype was seen at least ten times. This sequence joins TRBV2 and TRBJ2-7, with TRBD1 as a possible D gene (6 bases). The CDR3 is 13 amino acids. Trimming shortened V by 8 bases and J by 4 bases, and 15 bases separated the two germline ends. CDR1 is SNHLY, CDR2 FYNNEI, per germline. The CDR3 loop is CASRRDTGYEQYF. The CDR3, as DNA: TGTGCCAGCCGAAGGGACACGGGGTACGAGCAGTACTTC.

Ten or more counts support this clonotype. The genes are TRBV27 and TRBJ2-5; 7 bases align to TRBD2. The V gene end was trimmed by 3 bases and the J gene end by 4 bases; junction bases not matched to a gene: 5. The length of the CDR3 is 14 residues. Germline CDR1 MNHEY, CDR2 SMNVEV (reference sequence). The CDR3 here is CASSLGGIGETQYF. CDR3 nucleotide sequence: TGTGCCAGCAGTTTGGGAGGGATCGGAGAGACCCAGTACTTC.

This clonotype has ten or more counts. The chain couples TRBV10-3 to TRBJ2-5; 11 positions match TRBD2. The CDR3 has 17 residues. After removal of 4 bases from V and 3 bases from J, the junction contained 10 bases not matched to a gene. Germline lookup yields CDR1 ENHRY and CDR2 SYGVKD. In DNA form, the CDR3 reads TGTGCCATCAGTGGCTCTGGTAGCGGGAGGGGGGAAGAGACCCAGTACTTC. Protein product: CAISGSGSGRGEETQYF.

Many counts were recorded for this clonotype. The genes are TRBV19 and TRBJ1-2, with D perhaps matching TRBD1 (6 bases). Germline CDR1 reads LNHDA; CDR2 reads SQIVND (reference sequence). Trimming left V 5 bases short and J 4 bases short, with 11 bases between. The CDR3 contains 13 residues. Here the CDR3 reads CASSGPQGYGYTF. DNA for the CDR3: TGTGCCAGTAGTGGACCACAGGGCTATGGCTACACCTTC.

The V and J genes are TRBV28 and TRBJ2-5; D not certain. CDR3 length equals 13 residues. The germline V gene encodes CDR1 MDHEN and CDR2 SYDVKM. Trimming left V 3 bases short and J 6 bases short, with 11 bases between. CDR3 amino acids: CASSFLDAKTQYF. The CDR3 region has the DNA TGTGCCAGCAGTTTCTTGGATGCGAAGACCCAGTACTTC.

The sample holds many counts of this clonotype. The rearrangement uses TRBV6-5 and TRBJ1-5; no reliable D call. The CDR3 runs to 13 residues. The V and J ends lost 6 bases and 5 bases respectively, with 11 bases between them. CDR1 and CDR2 from the germline V gene are MNHEY and SVGAGI. The CDR3 spells CASSGGPDQPQHF. CDR3 nucleotides: TGTGCCAGCAGCGGCGGGCCTGATCAGCCCCAGCATTTT.

This clonotype was seen ten or more times. The chain's CDR3 is CASSPSTWGELFF. CDR3 nucleotides: TGTGCCAGCAGCCCATCCACGTGGGGGGAGCTGTTTTTT. V usage is TRBV7-2 and J usage is TRBJ2-2, with D unclear. Per the germline V gene, CDR1 is SGHTA and CDR2 is FQGNSA. Trimming took 5 bases from V and 8 from J, leaving 12 bases between them. The CDR3 sequence is 13 residues long.

This clonotype was counted between two and nine times. The chain is built from TRBV30 and TRBJ2-5, with TRBD2 matching over 8 bases. The germline CDR1 and CDR2 sequences are GTSNPN and SVGIG (reference sequence). The CDR3 runs to 13 residues. J lost 7 bases, V lost 3 bases, and 7 bases had no gene match. The CDR3 protein is CAWRLAVHGTQYF. In nucleotides, the CDR3 is TGTGCCTGGAGACTAGCGGTTCATGGGACCCAGTACTTC.

This clonotype was recorded at least ten times. The gene calls are TRBV7-2 and TRBJ2-2, with a weak D call TRBD2 (6 bases). CDR1 and CDR2 (germline): SGHTA, FQGNSA. V lost 5 bases, J lost 3 bases, and 13 bases lay in between. The CDR3 is 15 amino acids. The CDR3, as DNA: TGTGCCAGCAGCCCATTGACTAGTCACACCGGGGAGCTGTTTTTT. Its protein is CASSPLTSHTGELFF.

For this clonotype: Relative to the germline gene, one junction end is altered; a read error may explain this. The chain employs TRBV10-3 and TRBJ1-2, with 7 bases matching TRBD1. CDR1 and CDR2 from the germline V gene are ENHRY and SYGVKD. The CDR3 has 15 residues. CDR3: CATSDLRGPSGGYTF. The DNA for the CDR3 is TGTGCCACCAGTGATTTGAGGGGGCCCAGCGGTGGCTACACCTTC.

This clonotype was recorded many times. The chain couples TRBV6-2 or TRBV6-3 to TRBJ2-7; the D is unclear. Germline V gene sequence: CDR1 MNHEY, CDR2 SVGEGT. The CDR3 is made up of 13 amino acids. Deletions cut 5 bases from V and 2 bases from J, with 10 bases between. This CDR3 is CASSRQSTYEQYF. CDR3 sequence (DNA): TGTGCCAGCAGTCGTCAGTCGACCTACGAGCAGTACTTC.

This clonotype was seen many times. The chain combines TRBV27 with TRBJ1-1; 9 nucleotides line up with TRBD1. The germline V gene encodes CDR1 MNHEY and CDR2 SMNVEV (reference sequence). Trimming removed 5 bases from V and 4 bases from J; junction bases left unmatched: 5. CDR3 length: 14 amino acids. CDR3 protein: CASSVRDRVTEAFF. As DNA, the CDR3 is TGTGCCAGCAGTGTCCGGGACAGGGTCACTGAAGCTTTCTTT.

At least ten counts were recorded for this clonotype. J is TRBJ2-7 and V is TRBV11-2, with D hard to call. CDR1 SGHAT and CDR2 FQNNGV come from the germline V gene. V dropped 5 bases and J dropped 2 bases, with 10 bases sitting between them. The CDR3 totals 13 residues. CDR3 DNA: TGTGCCAGCAGCCCATACCCCCCCTACGAGCAGTACTTC. It translates to CASSPYPPYEQYF. The full variable domain, rest sourced from reference TRBV11-2 and TRBJ2-7, is EAGVAQSPRYKIIEKRQSVAFWCNPISGHATLYWYQQILGQGPKLLIQFQNNGVVDDSQLPKDRFSAERLKGVDSTLKIQPAKLEDSAVYLCASSPYPPYEQYFGPGTRLTVT.

This clonotype has more than one count but fewer than ten. The chain combines TRBV30 with TRBJ2-5, with 9 bases identical to TRBD1. CDR1 GTSNPN and CDR2 SVGIG come from the germline V gene (reference sequence). The CDR3 is 14 amino acids. Trimming removed 1 base from V and 5 bases from J; junction bases left unmatched: 5. The CDR3 bases are TGTGCCTGGAGTGCGGGACAGGGAAGGGAGACCCAGTACTTC. Its protein is CAWSAGQGRETQYF. The full variable domain, completed using reference TRBV30 and TRBJ2-5, is SQTIHQWPATLVQPVGSPLSLECTVEGTSNPNLYWYRQAAGRGLQLLFYSVGIGQISSEVPQNLSASRPQDRQFILSSKKLLLSDSGFYLCAWSAGQGRETQYFGPGTRLLVL.

Ten or more counts support this clonotype. In DNA, the CDR3 is TGTGCCAGCCACGGACAGGGGACTTCCTACGAGCAGTACTTC. Its protein product is CASHGQGTSYEQYF. This chain joins TRBV28 and TRBJ2-7; TRBD1 aligns across 9 bases. Germline CDR1 MDHEN, CDR2 SYDVKM. Trimming cost V 8 bases and J 1 base; bases outside gene matches: 6. This CDR3 region has 14 residues.

The table lists this clonotype with a count of one. The gene calls are TRBV7-2 and TRBJ1-1; TRBD1 is a possible D gene (6 bases). This CDR3 region has 14 residues. CDR1 is SGHTA, CDR2 FQGNSA, per germline. Trimming removed 5 bases at V and 5 bases at J, with 15 bases between. CDR3 loop: CASSVKEGGTEAFF. For the CDR3, the DNA is TGTGCCAGCAGCGTAAAAGAGGGGGGAACTGAAGCTTTCTTT.

The CDR3 DNA is TGTGCCAGCTCACTCACTTCGGAATTCAACACTGAAGCTTTCTTT. This codes for CASSLTSEFNTEAFF. J is TRBJ1-1 and V is TRBV18; D remains unclear. Germline CDR1 KGHSH, CDR2 LQKENI. V lost 4 bases and J 2 bases, leaving 14 bases between the germline ends. The CDR3 extends over 15 amino acids.